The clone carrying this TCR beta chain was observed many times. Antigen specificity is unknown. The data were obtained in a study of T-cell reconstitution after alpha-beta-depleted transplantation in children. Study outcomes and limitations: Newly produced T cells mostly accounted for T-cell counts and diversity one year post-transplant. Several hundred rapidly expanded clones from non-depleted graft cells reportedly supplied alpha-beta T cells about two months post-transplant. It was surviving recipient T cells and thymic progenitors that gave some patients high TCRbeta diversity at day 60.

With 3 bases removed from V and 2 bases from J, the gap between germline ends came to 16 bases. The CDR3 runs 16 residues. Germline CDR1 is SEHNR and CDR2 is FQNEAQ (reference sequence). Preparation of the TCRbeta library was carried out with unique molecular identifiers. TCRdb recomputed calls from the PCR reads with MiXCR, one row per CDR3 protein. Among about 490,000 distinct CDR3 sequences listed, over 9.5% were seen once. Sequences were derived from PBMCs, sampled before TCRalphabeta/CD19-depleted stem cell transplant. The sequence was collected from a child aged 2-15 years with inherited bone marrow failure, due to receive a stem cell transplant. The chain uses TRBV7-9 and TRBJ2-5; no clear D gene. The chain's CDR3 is CASSFTPARKQETQYF. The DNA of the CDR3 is TGTGCCAGCAGCTTCACCCCCGCCCGGAAGCAAGAGACCCAGTACTTC.